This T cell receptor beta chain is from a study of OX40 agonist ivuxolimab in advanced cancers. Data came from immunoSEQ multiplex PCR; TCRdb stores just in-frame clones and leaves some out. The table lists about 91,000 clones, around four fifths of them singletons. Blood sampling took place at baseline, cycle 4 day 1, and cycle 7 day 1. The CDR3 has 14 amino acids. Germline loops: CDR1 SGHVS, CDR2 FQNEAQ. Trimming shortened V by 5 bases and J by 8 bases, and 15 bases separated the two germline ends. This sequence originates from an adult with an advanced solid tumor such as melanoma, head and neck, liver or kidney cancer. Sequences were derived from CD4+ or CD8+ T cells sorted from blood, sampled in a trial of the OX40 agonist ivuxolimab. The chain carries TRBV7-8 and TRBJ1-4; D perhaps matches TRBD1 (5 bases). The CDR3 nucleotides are TGTGCCAGCAGCCTCTTTAGACAGTCCGAAAAACTGTTTTTT. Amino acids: CASSLFRQSEKLFF.